This T cell receptor (beta chain) was documented in a study of CD8 T cells in ankylosing spondylitis. This clonotype was seen many times. TCRdb re-derived calls from the 5' RACE reads in MiXCR, one entry per CDR3 protein. The data show some 70,000 distinct CDR3 sequences, about 5.4% seen once. The clonotype comes from a male donor with ankylosing spondylitis or in good health (not recorded which). Sequencing was done on a sample of blood, either unsorted or a sorted T cell fraction (not recorded which).

The CDR3 coding sequence is TGTGCCAGCAGCCTTGAATGGACAGGGACCCACAATGAGCAGTTCTTC. Its protein product is CASSLEWTGTHNEQFF. The V gene is TRBV9, the J gene TRBJ2-1; 8 bases map to TRBD1. CDR1 is SGDLS and CDR2 is YYNGEE in the germline V gene. The CDR3 consists of 16 residues. V shed 4 bases and J 5 bases; nucleotides not matched to a gene: 11.